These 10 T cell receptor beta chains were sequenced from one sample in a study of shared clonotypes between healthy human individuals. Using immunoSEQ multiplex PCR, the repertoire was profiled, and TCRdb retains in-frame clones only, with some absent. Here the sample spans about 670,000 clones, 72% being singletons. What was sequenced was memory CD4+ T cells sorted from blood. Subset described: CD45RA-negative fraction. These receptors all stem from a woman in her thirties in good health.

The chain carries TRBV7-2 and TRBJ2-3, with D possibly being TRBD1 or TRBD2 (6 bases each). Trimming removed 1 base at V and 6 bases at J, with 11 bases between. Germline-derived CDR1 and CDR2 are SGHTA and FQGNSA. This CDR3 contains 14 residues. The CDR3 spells CASSLVGGPDTQYF. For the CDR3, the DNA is TGTGCCAGCAGCTTAGTGGGGGGCCCCGATACGCAGTATTTT.

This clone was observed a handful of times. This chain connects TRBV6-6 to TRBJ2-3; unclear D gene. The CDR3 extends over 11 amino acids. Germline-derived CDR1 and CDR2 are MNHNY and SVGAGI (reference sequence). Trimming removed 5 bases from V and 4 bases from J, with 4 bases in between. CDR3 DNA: TGTGCCAGCAGTCCCGCAGATACGCAGTATTTT. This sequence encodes CASSPADTQYF.

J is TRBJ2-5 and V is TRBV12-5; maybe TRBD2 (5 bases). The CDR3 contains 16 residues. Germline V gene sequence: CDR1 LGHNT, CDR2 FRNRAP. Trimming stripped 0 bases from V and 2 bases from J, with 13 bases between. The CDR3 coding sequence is TGTGCTAGTGGTTTGGTATTGGCGGGTATTCAAGAGACCCAGTACTTC. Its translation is CASGLVLAGIQETQYF.

CDR3 coding DNA: TGTGCCAGCAGCTTAGCGCCCCATACTGAAGCTTTCTTT. Protein: CASSLAPHTEAFF. The V call is TRBV11-1, the J call TRBJ1-1, with unresolved D. Between the trimmed V and J ends, which lost 0 bases and 5 bases, there was a span of 7 bases. The CDR3 contains 13 residues. Germline CDR1 SGHAT, CDR2 FQDESV (reference sequence). Supplemented by reference TRBV11-1 and TRBJ1-1, the full variable domain reads EAEVAQSPRYKITEKSQAVAFWCDPISGHATLYWYRQILGQGPELLVQFQDESVVDDSQLPKDRFSAERLKGVDSTLKIQPAELGDSAMYLCASSLAPHTEAFFGQGTRLTVV.

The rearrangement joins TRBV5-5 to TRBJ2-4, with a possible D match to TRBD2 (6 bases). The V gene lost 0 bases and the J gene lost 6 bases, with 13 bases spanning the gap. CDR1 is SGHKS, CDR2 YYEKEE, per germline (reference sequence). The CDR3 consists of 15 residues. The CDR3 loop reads CASSLASSSVNIQYF. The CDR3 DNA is TGTGCCAGCAGCTTGGCCTCGTCTAGCGTAAACATTCAGTACTTC.

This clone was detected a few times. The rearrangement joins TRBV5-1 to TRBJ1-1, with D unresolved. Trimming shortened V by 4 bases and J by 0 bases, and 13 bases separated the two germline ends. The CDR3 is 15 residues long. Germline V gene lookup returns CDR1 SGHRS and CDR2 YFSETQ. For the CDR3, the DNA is TGCGCCAGCAGCGGTGGAGGGCTTATGAACACTGAAGCTTTCTTT. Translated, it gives CASSGGGLMNTEAFF.

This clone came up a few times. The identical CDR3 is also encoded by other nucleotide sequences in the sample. CDR3 in DNA: TGTGCCACCAGCAGAGGGGGGACAGCTAACACTGAAGCTTTCTTT. Its protein is CATSRGGTANTEAFF. The chain joins TRBV15 to TRBJ1-1, with 7 bases that match TRBD1. V was clipped by 1 base and J by 2 bases; unmatched bases: 4. This CDR3 comprises 15 residues. Germline V gene data show CDR1 as LNHNV and CDR2 as YYDKDF (reference sequence).

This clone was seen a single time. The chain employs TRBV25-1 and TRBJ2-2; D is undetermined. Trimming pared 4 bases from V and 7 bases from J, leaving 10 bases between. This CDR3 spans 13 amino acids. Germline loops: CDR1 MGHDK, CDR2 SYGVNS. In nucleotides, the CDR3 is TGTGCCAGCAGTGGCCAGGCTGGCGGGGAGCTGTTTTTT. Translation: CASSGQAGGELFF.

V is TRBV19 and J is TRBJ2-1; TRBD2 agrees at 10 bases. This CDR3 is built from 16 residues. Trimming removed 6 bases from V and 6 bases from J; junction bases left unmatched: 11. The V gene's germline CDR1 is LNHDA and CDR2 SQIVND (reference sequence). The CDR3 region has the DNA TGTGCCAGTAGCGCGAGGACTAGCGGAGTCTTCAATGAGCAGTTCTTC. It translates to CASSARTSGVFNEQFF.

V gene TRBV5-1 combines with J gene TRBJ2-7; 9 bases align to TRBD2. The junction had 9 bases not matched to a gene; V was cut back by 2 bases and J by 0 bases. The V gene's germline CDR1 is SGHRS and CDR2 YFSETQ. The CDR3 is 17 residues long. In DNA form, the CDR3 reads TGCGCCAGCAGCTTTGGCTCACTAGCGGGCAGCTCCTACGAGCAGTACTTC. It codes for CASSFGSLAGSSYEQYF.